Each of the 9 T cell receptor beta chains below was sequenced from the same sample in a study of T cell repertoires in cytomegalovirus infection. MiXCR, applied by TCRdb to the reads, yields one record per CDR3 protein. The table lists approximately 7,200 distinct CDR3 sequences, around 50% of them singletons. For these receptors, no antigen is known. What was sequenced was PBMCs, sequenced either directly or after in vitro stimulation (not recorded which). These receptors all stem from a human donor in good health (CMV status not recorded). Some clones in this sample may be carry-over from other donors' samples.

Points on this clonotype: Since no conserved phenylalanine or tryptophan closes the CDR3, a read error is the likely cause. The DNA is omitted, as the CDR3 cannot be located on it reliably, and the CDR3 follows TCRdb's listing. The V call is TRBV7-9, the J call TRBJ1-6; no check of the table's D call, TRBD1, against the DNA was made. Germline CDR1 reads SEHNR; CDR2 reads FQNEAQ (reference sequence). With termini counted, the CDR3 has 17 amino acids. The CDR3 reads CASSVADWTGARAPLHL.

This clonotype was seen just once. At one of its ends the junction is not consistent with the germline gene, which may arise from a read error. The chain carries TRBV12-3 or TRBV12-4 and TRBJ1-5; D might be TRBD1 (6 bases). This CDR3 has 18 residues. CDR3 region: CASIQEWTRGPYNPPHHW. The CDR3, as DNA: TGTGCCAGCATTCAGGAGTGGACCAGGGGTCCGTACAATCCGCCCCATCATTGG.

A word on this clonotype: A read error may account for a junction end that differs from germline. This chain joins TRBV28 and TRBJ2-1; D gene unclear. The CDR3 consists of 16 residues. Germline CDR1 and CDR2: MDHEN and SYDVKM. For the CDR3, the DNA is TGTGCCAGCAGCTTGGTGGGAATATCCACCGACAATGAGCATTTTTTC. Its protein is CASSLVGISTDNEHFF.

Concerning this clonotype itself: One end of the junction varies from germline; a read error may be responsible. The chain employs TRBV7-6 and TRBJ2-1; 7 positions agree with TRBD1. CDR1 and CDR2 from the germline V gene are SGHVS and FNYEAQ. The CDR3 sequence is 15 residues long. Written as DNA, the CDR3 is TGTGCCAGCAGCATTGTGACAGGGCTTTACAAGGAGCAGTTCTTC. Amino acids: CASSIVTGLYKEQFF.

Here the CDR3 reads CASGDQETQYF. The CDR3 DNA reads TGTGCCAGCGGGGACCAAGAGACCCAGTACTTC. The chain couples TRBV6-1 to TRBJ2-5; D remains unclear. Germline lookup yields CDR1 MNHNS and CDR2 SASEGT. There are 11 residues in the CDR3. Trimming stripped 8 bases from V and 0 bases from J, with 4 bases between.

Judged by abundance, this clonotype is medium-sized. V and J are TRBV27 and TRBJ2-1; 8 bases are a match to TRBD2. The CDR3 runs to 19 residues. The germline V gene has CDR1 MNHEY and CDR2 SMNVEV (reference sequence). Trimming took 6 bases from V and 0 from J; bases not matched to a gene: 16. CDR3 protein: CASSPLADVKMSSYNEQFF. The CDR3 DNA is TGTGCCAGCAGCCCACTAGCGGATGTAAAGATGAGCTCCTACAATGAGCAGTTCTTC.

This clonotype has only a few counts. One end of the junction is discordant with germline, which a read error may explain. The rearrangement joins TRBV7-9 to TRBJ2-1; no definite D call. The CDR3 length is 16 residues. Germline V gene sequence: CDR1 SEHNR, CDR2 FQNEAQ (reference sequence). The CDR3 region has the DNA TGTGCCAGCCGCTTGTTGGGAATATCTTCCTACAATGAGCAGTTCTTC. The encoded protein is CASRLLGISSYNEQFF.

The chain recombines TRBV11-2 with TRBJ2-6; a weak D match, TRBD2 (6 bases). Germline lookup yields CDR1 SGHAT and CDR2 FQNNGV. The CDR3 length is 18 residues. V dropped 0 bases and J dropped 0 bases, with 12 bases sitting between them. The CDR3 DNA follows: TGTGCCAGCAGCTTAGATCGGGGGTTTAGCTCTGGGGCCAACGTCCTGACTTTC. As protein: CASSLDRGFSSGANVLTF.

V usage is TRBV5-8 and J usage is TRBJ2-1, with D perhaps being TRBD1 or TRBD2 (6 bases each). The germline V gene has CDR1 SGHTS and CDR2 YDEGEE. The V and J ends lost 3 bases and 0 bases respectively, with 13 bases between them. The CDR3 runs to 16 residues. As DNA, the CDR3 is TGTGCCAGCAGCTCCCGAGGGGGGAGCTCCTACAATGAGCAGTTCTTC. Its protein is CASSSRGGSSYNEQFF.